Shown below are 24 T cell receptor beta chains from a single sample sequenced in a study of blood T cell repertoires in COVID-19. This table comes from immunoSEQ multiplex PCR, and its TCRdb copy is limited to in-frame clones, with some not included. The table has about 200,000 clones, 86% seen once. The sequenced material came from peripheral blood. The receptors originated from a woman in her forties or fifties with COVID-19, enrolled during active disease.

The V gene is TRBV28, the J gene TRBJ2-1, with D maybe TRBD2 (5 bases). This CDR3 has 13 amino acids. Germline V gene data show CDR1 as MDHEN and CDR2 as SYDVKM. Trimming removed 4 bases from V and 7 bases from J, with 11 bases in between. CDR3 in amino acids: CASSSLRGNEQFF. The DNA of the CDR3 is TGTGCCAGCAGTTCCTTACGAGGGAATGAGCAGTTCTTC.

The V gene is TRBV13, the J gene TRBJ2-3, with TRBD2 as a possible D gene (6 bases). Germline V CDR1 and CDR2: PRHDT, FYEKMQ (reference sequence). The CDR3 has 15 residues. Trimming cost V 6 bases and J 2 bases, with 15 bases left between them. CDR3 sequence reads: CASRLTASATDTQYF. The CDR3 coding sequence is TGTGCCAGCAGACTTACGGCTAGCGCCACAGATACGCAGTATTTT. The whole variable domain, filled in from reference TRBV13 and TRBJ2-3, reads AAGVIQSPRHLIKEKRETATLKCYPIPRHDTVYWYQQGPGQDPQFLISFYEKMQSDKGSIPDRFSAQQFSDYHSELNMSSLELGDSALYFCASRLTASATDTQYFGPGTRLTVL.

This rearrangement joins TRBV3-1 (or the pseudogene TRBV3-2) to TRBJ1-3, with D tentatively TRBD1 (6 bases). The CDR3 loop spans 14 amino acids. The V end was cut by 4 bases, the J end by 11 bases, with 18 bases between. Per germline, CDR1 LGHDT and CDR2 YNNKEL (reference sequence). The CDR3 bases are TGTGCCAGCAGCCCCCCGGGGGGCCAATTGTCCATATATTTT. Translated: CASSPPGGQLSIYF.

The gene calls are TRBV4-1 and TRBJ2-4, with D perhaps TRBD2 (5 bases). Germline-derived CDR1 and CDR2 are MGHRA and YSYEKL. This CDR3 has 18 residues. The ends were cut back, 1 base at V and 1 base at J, with 17 bases in the middle. The CDR3 reads CASSQGVQVGEAKNIQYF. CDR3 nucleotide sequence: TGCGCCAGCAGCCAAGGGGTACAAGTCGGGGAGGCCAAAAACATTCAGTACTTC.

The chain carries TRBV13 and TRBJ2-7; 7 nucleotides line up with TRBD1. There are 14 residues in the CDR3. The germline CDR1 and CDR2 sequences are PRHDT and FYEKMQ (reference sequence). Germline trimming cut 0 bases from V and 2 bases from J; bases unmatched to any gene: 1. CDR3 loop: CASSLGGQAYEQYF. The CDR3 nucleotides read TGTGCCAGCAGCTTAGGCGGACAGGCCTACGAGCAGTACTTC.

J is TRBJ1-5 and V is TRBV19; possibly TRBD1 for D (5 bases). CDR1 is LNHDA, CDR2 SQIVND, per germline (reference sequence). Trimming pared 2 bases from V and 5 bases from J, leaving 10 bases between. The CDR3 covers 14 residues. The CDR3 protein is CASSISGWDQPQHF. In DNA, the CDR3 is TGTGCCAGTAGTATATCAGGGTGGGATCAGCCCCAGCATTTT. Together with reference TRBV19 and TRBJ1-5, the CDR3 gives the full variable domain: DGGITQSPKYLFRKEGQNVTLSCEQNLNHDAMYWYRQDPGQGLRLIYYSQIVNDFQKGDIAEGYSVSREKKESFPLTVTSAQKNPTAFYLCASSISGWDQPQHFGDGTRLSIL.

The rearrangement joins TRBV29-1 to TRBJ1-4; D possibly corresponds to TRBD1 (5 bases). The CDR3 contains 13 residues. Trimming removed 4 bases at V and 8 bases at J, with 14 bases between. Germline CDR1 and CDR2: SQVTM and ANQGSEA. CDR3: CSVVKQGGEKLFF. The CDR3, as DNA: TGCAGCGTTGTGAAGCAGGGTGGAGAAAAACTGTTTTTT.

This clone appeared a single time. The rearrangement joins TRBV5-1 to TRBJ2-7, with 7 bases lining up with TRBD1. The CDR3 spans 14 residues. The V segment lost 3 bases and the J segment 2 bases; nucleotides outside the gene matches: 5. Germline CDR1 and CDR2: SGHRS and YFSETQ. In nucleotides, the CDR3 is TGCGCCAGCAGCTGGGACAGTTTAACCTACGAGCAGTACTTC. Its translation is CASSWDSLTYEQYF.

This clone showed up just once. The rearrangement joins TRBV6-6 to TRBJ1-1; unclear D gene. Trimming pared 5 bases from V and 6 bases from J, leaving 16 bases between. The CDR3 totals 14 residues. Germline CDR1 is MNHNY and CDR2 is SVGAGI (reference sequence). In DNA, the CDR3 is TGTGCCAGCAGTCACGGAGGAGGCTCGTCTGAAGCTTTCTTT. Translating gives CASSHGGGSSEAFF.

The gene calls are TRBV4-2 and TRBJ1-4; no definite D call. The V end lost 4 bases, the J end lost 5 bases, and 17 bases lay between the germline ends. The germline CDR1 and CDR2 sequences are LGHNA and YNFKEQ. This CDR3 spans 16 amino acids. The CDR3: CASSPEEAALNEKLFF. The CDR3 DNA sequence: TGTGCCAGCAGCCCCGAGGAAGCGGCATTAAATGAAAAACTGTTTTTT.

This chain links TRBV28 with TRBJ1-5; 7 bases line up with TRBD1. Germline CDR1 MDHEN, CDR2 SYDVKM. V lost 6 bases and J lost 4; bases outside the gene matches: 9. The CDR3 has 15 residues. As DNA, the CDR3 is TGTGCCAGCAGCCTCGGCAGGGGGAGGAATCAGCCCCAGCATTTT. It translates to CASSLGRGRNQPQHF.

The chain couples TRBV19 to TRBJ1-5; D is unresolved. This CDR3 is built from 16 residues. Germline values: CDR1 LNHDA, CDR2 SQIVND (reference sequence). V lost 3 bases, J lost 0 bases, and 12 bases lay in between. The CDR3 DNA reads TGTGCCAGTAGTATTGGTGCCGAGTATAGCAATCAGCCCCAGCATTTT. Encoded protein: CASSIGAEYSNQPQHF.

This chain connects TRBV7-2 to TRBJ2-7; 10 bases agree with TRBD2. The CDR3 spans 15 residues. The germline gives CDR1 SGHTA, CDR2 FQGNSA. After removal of 1 base from V and 3 bases from J, the junction contained 3 bases not matched to a gene. Written as DNA, the CDR3 is TGTGCCAGCAGCTTAGTAGCGGGGGGTATCTACGAGCAGTACTTC. This codes for CASSLVAGGIYEQYF.

The rearrangement uses TRBV5-6 and TRBJ1-3; D possibly corresponds to TRBD1 (6 bases). The CDR3 has 16 residues. Trimming left V 4 bases short and J 9 bases short, with 23 bases between. Germline V gives CDR1 SGHDT, CDR2 YYEEEE. The CDR3: CASSILRGTPLGTIYF. CDR3 sequence (DNA): TGTGCCAGCAGCATCCTCAGGGGCACCCCTCTGGGCACCATATATTTT.

The V call is TRBV6-6, the J call TRBJ1-3; possible D gene TRBD1, 6 bases. Germline V gene sequence: CDR1 MNHNY, CDR2 SVGAGI (reference sequence). The CDR3 runs to 15 residues. V gave up 0 bases and J gave up 0 bases, with 6 bases separating them. The CDR3 spells CASSYSGASGNTIYF. Written as DNA, the CDR3 is TGTGCCAGCAGTTACTCGGGGGCCTCTGGAAACACCATATATTTT.

J is TRBJ1-6 and V is TRBV3-1 (or the pseudogene TRBV3-2); D might be TRBD1 (5 bases). The V gene lost 1 base and the J gene lost 2 bases, with 12 bases spanning the gap. CDR3 length equals 17 residues. Germline lookup yields CDR1 LGHDT and CDR2 YNNKEL (reference sequence). The DNA for the CDR3 is TGTGCCAGCAGCCAAGGGGGGGTGAGAGCCTATAATTCACCCCTCCACTTT. It specifies CASSQGGVRAYNSPLHF.

This chain links TRBV28 with TRBJ2-5; TRBD1 matches 8 bases. Germline V CDR1 and CDR2: MDHEN, SYDVKM. V lost 6 bases to trimming and J lost 5 bases; unmatched junction nucleotides: 11. CDR3 length: 15 residues. CDR3: CASSWATGVMETQYF. DNA of the CDR3: TGTGCCAGCAGCTGGGCGACAGGGGTGATGGAGACCCAGTACTTC.

The chain links TRBV29-1 to TRBJ2-3; perhaps TRBD2 as D (6 bases). V was clipped by 0 bases and J by 9 bases, with 16 bases between them. The CDR3 spans 14 residues. Germline values: CDR1 SQVTM, CDR2 ANQGSEA. CDR3 region: CSVEDLVGGRTQYF. CDR3 nucleotides: TGCAGCGTTGAAGATCTTGTGGGGGGACGAACGCAGTATTTT.

This rearrangement joins TRBV5-1 to TRBJ1-1; 8 bases agree with TRBD1. Losses at the gene ends were 0 bases for V and 4 bases for J; bases not matched to a gene: 8. CDR1 and CDR2 from the germline V gene are SGHRS and YFSETQ. This CDR3 comprises 16 residues. The CDR3 sequence is CASSLASTGDSTEAFF. The CDR3 bases are TGCGCCAGCAGCTTGGCATCGACAGGGGATTCCACTGAAGCTTTCTTT.

The chain couples TRBV27 to TRBJ2-2; TRBD2 matches at 7 bases. CDR3 size: 14 residues. V was pared by 6 bases and J by 3 bases, with 4 bases of the junction left unmatched. Germline values: CDR1 MNHEY, CDR2 SMNVEV (reference sequence). CDR3 bases: TGTGCCAGCAGAAACAGCGGGGACACCGGGGAGCTGTTTTTT. It encodes CASRNSGDTGELFF.

The chain combines TRBV20-1 with TRBJ1-2, with 9 bases matching TRBD1. CDR3 length: 16 residues. J was trimmed by 1 base and V by 3 bases; bases with no gene match: 9. Germline loops: CDR1 DFQATT, CDR2 SNEGSKA (reference sequence). The CDR3 nucleotides read TGCAGTGCTAGTGGGACAGGGACTCTGATTAACTATGGCTACACCTTC. This translates into CSASGTGTLINYGYTF.

This sequence joins TRBV28 and TRBJ2-1; perhaps TRBD1 as D (5 bases). V lost 3 bases and J lost 9, with 15 bases in between. CDR3 size: 14 residues. Germline V gives CDR1 MDHEN, CDR2 SYDVKM. CDR3 residues: CASSLPGSWAEQFF. CDR3 sequence (DNA): TGTGCCAGCAGTTTGCCAGGGTCCTGGGCTGAGCAGTTCTTC.

J is TRBJ2-7 and V is TRBV9; possibly TRBD2 for D (7 bases). Trimming left V 4 bases short and J 6 bases short, with 17 bases between. The V gene's germline CDR1 is SGDLS and CDR2 YYNGEE. The CDR3 is 14 residues long. DNA of the CDR3: TGTGCCAGCAGCCCGTTTGGGGGGGCTCCCGAGCAGTACTTC. Translation gives CASSPFGGAPEQYF. Full variable domain (missing parts from reference TRBV9 and TRBJ2-7): DSGVTQTPKHLITATGQRVTLRCSPRSGDLSVYWYQQSLDQGLQFLIQYYNGEERAKGNILERFSAQQFPDLHSELNLSSLELGDSALYFCASSPFGGAPEQYFGPGTRLTVT.

V is TRBV5-6 and J is TRBJ1-5; tentative D call: TRBD1 (6 bases). Germline-derived CDR1 and CDR2 are SGHDT and YYEEEE. The CDR3 length is 14 residues. Trimming removed 2 bases at V and 4 bases at J, with 10 bases between. The chain's CDR3 is CASSFNRANQPQHF. CDR3 DNA sequence: TGTGCCAGCAGCTTCAACAGGGCAAATCAGCCCCAGCATTTT.